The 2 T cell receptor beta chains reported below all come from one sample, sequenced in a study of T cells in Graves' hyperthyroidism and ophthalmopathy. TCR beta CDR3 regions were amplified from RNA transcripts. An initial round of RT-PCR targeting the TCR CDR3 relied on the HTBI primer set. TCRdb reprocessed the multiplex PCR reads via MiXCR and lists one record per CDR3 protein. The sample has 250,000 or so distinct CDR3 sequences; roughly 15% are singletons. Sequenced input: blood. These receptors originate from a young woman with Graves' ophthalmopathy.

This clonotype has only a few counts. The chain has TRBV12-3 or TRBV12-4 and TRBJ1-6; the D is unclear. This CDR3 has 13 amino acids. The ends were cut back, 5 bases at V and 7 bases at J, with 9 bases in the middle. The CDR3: CASSETSNSPLHF. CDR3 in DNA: TGTGCCAGCAGTGAGACGTCGAATTCACCCCTCCACTTT.

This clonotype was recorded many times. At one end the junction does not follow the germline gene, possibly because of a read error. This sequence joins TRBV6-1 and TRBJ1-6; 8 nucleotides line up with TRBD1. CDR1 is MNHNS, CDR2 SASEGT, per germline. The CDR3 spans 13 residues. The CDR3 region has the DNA TGTGCCGGCAGGACAGGGAAGTATTCACCCCTCCACTTT. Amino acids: CAGRTGKYSPLHF.